What follows is one T cell receptor (beta chain) and its context. The antigen is not known. Clones were read by immunoSEQ multiplex PCR, and TCRdb kept only the in-frame ones, dropping some. The table lists fewer than 40,000 clones, about 80% of them singletons. The V end was cut by 1 base, the J end by 6 bases, with 4 bases between. The CDR3 contains 12 residues. These data come from a study of a mutant IDH1 vaccine in newly diagnosed glioma. Background on the study: Beginning 4-6 weeks after radiotherapy alone, or with temozolomide cycles, vaccination took place.

The sample's time point: week 47, end of study. Each dose delivered 300 ug of mutant IDH1 20-mer peptide subcutaneously with imiquimod. Eight vaccine injections were given to patients in weeks 1, 3, 5, 7, 11, 15, 19 and 23. Astrocytomas that were new, WHO grade 3 or 4, IDH1-mutant and ATRX-lost were present in the donors. General study points: Researchers report vaccine-induced immune responses in over 90% of patients.

The TCR was taken from a man aged 25-45 years with glioma. This sequence joins TRBV23-1 and TRBJ1-5; D gene unclear. TRBV23-1 is treated as an ORF (open reading frame) with a function not yet certain. The starting material was PBMCs, obtained from a glioma patient whose treatment included an IDH1 peptide vaccine. This CDR3 reads CASSQWGQPQHF. The CDR3, as DNA: TGCGCCAGCAGTCAATGGGGTCAGCCCCAGCATTTT.